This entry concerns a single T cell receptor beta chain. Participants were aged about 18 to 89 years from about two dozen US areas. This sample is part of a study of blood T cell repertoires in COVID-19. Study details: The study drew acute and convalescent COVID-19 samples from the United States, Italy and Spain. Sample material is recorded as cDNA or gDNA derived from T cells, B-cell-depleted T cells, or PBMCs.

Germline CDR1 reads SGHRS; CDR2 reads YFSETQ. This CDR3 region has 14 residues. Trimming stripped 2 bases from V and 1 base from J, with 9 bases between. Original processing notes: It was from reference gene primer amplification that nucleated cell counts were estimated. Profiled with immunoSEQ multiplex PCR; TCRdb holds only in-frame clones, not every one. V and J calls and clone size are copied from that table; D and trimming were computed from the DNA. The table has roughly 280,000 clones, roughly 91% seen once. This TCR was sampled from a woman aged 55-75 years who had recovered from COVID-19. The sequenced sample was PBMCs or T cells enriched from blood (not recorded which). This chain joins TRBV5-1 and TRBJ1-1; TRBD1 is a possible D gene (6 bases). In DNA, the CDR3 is TGCGCCAGCAGCTTTCTACAGGGGAACACTGAAGCTTTCTTT. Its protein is CASSFLQGNTEAFF.